Presented here are 5 T cell receptor beta chains from one specimen sequenced in a study of CD8+CD57+ T cells in acquired aplastic anemia. Individuals selected for sequencing had exhibited CD8+CD57+ cell expansion on flow cytometry. Genomic DNA templated the TCR beta VDJ and CDR3 profiling. From the reads, TCRdb called clonotypes with MiXCR, one entry per CDR3 protein. The sample consists of 150,000 to 200,000 distinct CDR3 sequences, 48% of them appearing once. Source material: sorted CD4+, CD8+, or CD8+CD57+ T cells (not recorded which) from PBMCs. All receptors come from a human donor with aplastic anemia.

V is TRBV15 and J is TRBJ2-5; TRBD2 might be the D (6 bases). V dropped 1 base and J dropped 5 bases, with 8 bases sitting between them. This CDR3 comprises 13 residues. Germline CDR1 and CDR2: LNHNV and YYDKDF (reference sequence). The CDR3 reads CATSRGAGETQYF. Written as DNA, the CDR3 is TGTGCCACCAGCAGAGGGGCGGGGGAGACCCAGTACTTC.

This clonotype was found a few times. This chain joins TRBV6-6 and TRBJ1-4; weak D call: TRBD1 (6 bases). Trimming took 2 bases from V and 3 from J, leaving 10 bases between them. The CDR3 has 15 residues. Per germline, CDR1 MNHNY and CDR2 SVGAGI (reference sequence). The CDR3 reads CASSYPGAPNEKLFF. The CDR3 DNA follows: TGTGCCAGCAGTTACCCAGGGGCGCCTAATGAAAAACTGTTTTTT.

This clonotype was seen at least ten times. V and J are TRBV10-3 and TRBJ1-2; D not resolved. The germline V and J ends were trimmed by 3 bases and 0 bases, with 11 bases remaining between them. This CDR3 spans 15 amino acids. CDR1 is ENHRY, CDR2 SYGVKD, per germline. The CDR3 spells CAISDRTAANYGYTF. CDR3 bases: TGTGCCATCAGTGACCGGACGGCTGCTAACTATGGCTACACCTTC.

The gene calls are TRBV7-6 and TRBJ2-3; 7 nucleotides line up with TRBD2. The CDR3 has 15 amino acids. CDR1 and CDR2 (germline): SGHVS, FNYEAQ. The V gene end was trimmed by 2 bases and the J gene end by 6 bases; junction bases not matched to a gene: 8. In DNA, the CDR3 is TGTGCCAGCAGCTTACTGGCTAGCGGTAGGGATACGCAGTATTTT. This codes for CASSLLASGRDTQYF.

The table lists this clonotype with many counts. The rearrangement joins TRBV6-1 to TRBJ1-5; TRBD1 matches 8 bases. The germline V gene has CDR1 MNHNS and CDR2 SASEGT. This CDR3 has 15 residues. The ends lost 4 bases at V and 6 bases at J; junction bases unmatched: 8. Written as DNA, the CDR3 is TGTGCCAGCAGTGGAAGTCGACAGGGGAGTCAGCCCCAGCATTTT. It specifies CASSGSRQGSQPQHF.